The source of this T cell receptor (beta chain) is a study of T cells in Graves' hyperthyroidism and ophthalmopathy. The study's findings and limits: The majority of expanded thyroid clonotypes above 0.001 also appeared in blood.

From RNA transcripts, TCR beta CDR3 regions were amplified. HTBI primers were used for first-round RT-PCR of the TCR CDR3. TCRdb independently ran MiXCR on the multiplex PCR reads; one entry per CDR3 protein. The data show about 600,000 distinct CDR3 sequences, 13% to 15% seen once. In its sample, this clonotype was seen a few times. Its antigen is undetermined. Trimming at V came to 4 bases and at J to 6 bases, leaving 9 bases not matched to a gene. This CDR3 is 14 amino acids long. CDR1 is SQVTM, CDR2 ANQGSEA, per germline. The sequencing input was blood. The genes are TRBV29-1 and TRBJ2-1; 7 bases fit TRBD2. The sequence came from a woman between 18 and 30 years old with Graves' ophthalmopathy. CDR3 sequence reads: CSVGEGGPANEQFF. The DNA for the CDR3 is TGCAGCGTTGGTGAGGGAGGGCCCGCCAATGAGCAGTTCTTC.